The T cell receptor beta chain described here comes from a study of blood T cell repertoires in COVID-19. Study overall: Samples taken during acute and convalescent COVID-19 were collected in the United States, Italy and Spain.

Source study methods: Nucleated cell number was recorded as an estimate derived from reference gene primer amplification. The repertoire was sequenced with immunoSEQ multiplex PCR; TCRdb's copy has only in-frame clones and lacks some. V and J calls and clone size come straight from that table; D and trimming were deduced from the DNA. Here the sample spans some 300,000 clones, around 89% being singletons. Clinical history as reported by participants underpinned cohort assignment. Material for sequencing was PBMCs or T cells enriched from blood (not recorded which). This receptor was taken from a woman aged 60-70 years in a cohort exposed to, infected with or recovered from COVID-19 (not recorded which).

The DNA for the CDR3 is TGCGCCAGCAGCTTTACGCCCGGGGGACAGGGAGGTTCACCCCTCCACTTT. Its translation: CASSFTPGGQGGSPLHF. The genes are TRBV5-1 and TRBJ1-6, with 9 bases matching TRBD1. J lost 9 bases, V lost 2 bases, and 12 bases had no gene match. CDR1 is SGHRS and CDR2 is YFSETQ in the germline V gene. This CDR3 has 17 residues.